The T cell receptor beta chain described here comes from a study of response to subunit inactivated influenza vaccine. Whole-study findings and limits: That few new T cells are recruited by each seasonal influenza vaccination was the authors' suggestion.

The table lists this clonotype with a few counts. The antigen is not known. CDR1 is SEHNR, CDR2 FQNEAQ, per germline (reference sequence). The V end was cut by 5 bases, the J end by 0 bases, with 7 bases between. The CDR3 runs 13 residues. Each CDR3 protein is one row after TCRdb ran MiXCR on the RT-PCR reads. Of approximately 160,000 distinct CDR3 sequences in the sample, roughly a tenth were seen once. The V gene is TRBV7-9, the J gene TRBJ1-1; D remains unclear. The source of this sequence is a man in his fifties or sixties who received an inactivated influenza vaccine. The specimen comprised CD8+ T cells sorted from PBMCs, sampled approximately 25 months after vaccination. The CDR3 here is CASSGRMNTEAFF. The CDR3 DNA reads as TGTGCCAGCAGCGGACGCATGAACACTGAAGCTTTCTTT.